The clone carrying this T cell receptor (beta chain) was counted between two and nine times. It was RNA transcripts that yielded the amplified TCR beta CDR3 regions. A set of HTBI primers served as the primers for a first-round RT-PCR of the TCR CDR3. Each CDR3 protein gets one entry after TCRdb re-called the multiplex PCR reads with MiXCR. The table has under 700,000 distinct CDR3 sequences, 16% seen once. Trimming cost V 6 bases and J 2 bases; bases outside gene matches: 7. This CDR3 is built from 15 residues. The data stem from a study of T cells in Graves' hyperthyroidism and ophthalmopathy. About the research overall: Pretreatment peripheral blood was obtained at initial diagnosis.

This receptor was taken from a woman younger than 35 with Graves' hyperthyroidism. Sequencing was performed on blood. V gene TRBV12-3 or TRBV12-4 combines with J gene TRBJ2-3, with TRBD2 matching over 8 bases. The CDR3 spells CASSPSGSNTDTQYF. The CDR3 bases are TGTGCCAGCAGCCCTAGCGGGTCTAACACAGATACGCAGTATTTT.